The rows below give T cell receptor beta chains drawn from one sample of a study of T cells in Graves' hyperthyroidism and ophthalmopathy. TCRdb re-analysed the multiplex PCR reads in MiXCR, keeping a single row per CDR3 protein. The table has about 210,000 distinct CDR3 sequences, 17% seen once. The source material was blood. The receptor source for this set is a man aged 45-60 years with Graves' hyperthyroidism. The CDR3 runs from the conserved cysteine through the conserved F or W. The order of the fields is clone size, V gene, J gene, D gene, CDR3 protein, CDR3 DNA. The D gene is left open where the match is weak. Clone size is shown for a subset of rows, as once, few, many or a class of expanded clone.

>many|TRBV6-1|TRBJ2-5|NA
CASIGAGRETQYF
TGTGCCAGCATCGGGGCCGGGCGGGAGACCCAGTACTTC
>many|TRBV7-9|TRBJ2-4|TRBD1
CASSLGSGQGEIIQYF
TGTGCCAGCAGCTTAGGCTCGGGACAGGGAGAGATCATTCAGTACTTC
>many|TRBV11-1|TRBJ2-5|NA
CASSLLGGTILQETQYF
TGTGCCAGCAGCTTACTCGGGGGGACAATCCTCCAAGAGACCCAGTACTTC
>many|TRBV7-8|TRBJ2-5|TRBD1
CASSLPTGARETQYF
TGTGCCAGCAGCCTACCGACAGGGGCGCGGGAGACCCAGTACTTC
>many|TRBV3-1|TRBJ2-2|NA
CASSYYPAGTGELFF
TGTGCCAGCAGCTACTACCCCGCTGGCACCGGGGAGCTGTTTTTT
>many|TRBV7-2|TRBJ1-1|NA
CASSLWGRGNTEAFF
TGTGCCAGCAGCTTATGGGGCAGGGGGAACACTGAAGCTTTCTTT
>many|TRBV7-3|TRBJ2-2|NA
CASTKQAGGELFF
TGTGCCAGCACCAAACAGGCGGGCGGGGAGCTGTTTTTT
>NA|TRBV20-1|TRBJ1-2|NA
CSARLGVGNYGYTF
TGCAGTGCGCGGCTTGGGGTCGGGAACTATGGCTACACCTTC
>few|TRBV12-3/TRBV12-4|TRBJ2-1|NA
CASSFSLAQNYNEQFF
TGTGCCAGCAGTTTTAGTCTAGCGCAAAACTACAATGAGCAGTTCTTC
>many|TRBV30|TRBJ1-3|NA
CAWRTSPLRVSVSGNTIYF
TGTGCCTGGAGGACGTCTCCTCTCCGGGTCTCCGTCTCTGGAAACACCATATATTTT
>NA|TRBV6-1|TRBJ2-1|NA
CASSPWAGLGYEQFF
TGTGCCAGCAGCCCCTGGGCGGGACTTGGGTATGAGCAGTTCTTC
>many|TRBV7-3|TRBJ2-1|TRBD2
CASSESGLLYNEQFF
TGTGCCAGCAGCGAGTCGGGACTACTCTACAATGAGCAGTTCTTC
>NA|TRBV27|TRBJ2-1|TRBD2
CASSAVAGADEQFF
TGTGCCAGCAGTGCAGTCGCGGGAGCGGATGAGCAGTTCTTC
>few|TRBV5-5|TRBJ2-6|TRBD1
CASSSGQGRTGANVLTF
TGTGCCAGCAGCTCCGGACAGGGAAGGACTGGGGCCAACGTCCTGACTTTC
>NA|TRBV28|TRBJ2-3|TRBD2
CASSPGWTSGSSADTQYF
TGTGCCAGCAGTCCCGGTTGGACTAGCGGGAGTAGCGCAGATACGCAGTATTTT
>many|TRBV7-8|TRBJ2-2|TRBD2
CASSLPPGLAGVTGELFF
TGTGCCAGCAGCCTACCCCCGGGACTAGCGGGAGTAACCGGGGAGCTGTTTTTT
>many|TRBV7-9|TRBJ2-7|NA
CASSLTQGPYEQYF
TGTGCCAGCAGCTTAACCCAGGGACCCTACGAGCAGTACTTC
>many|TRBV5-1|TRBJ1-2|TRBD1
CASSLGGTGNGYTF
TGCGCCAGCAGCTTGGGCGGGACAGGGAATGGCTACACCTTC
>many|TRBV7-2|TRBJ2-3|TRBD1
CASRQGRGDTQYF
TGTGCCAGCCGACAGGGTCGGGGAGATACGCAGTATTTT
>many|TRBV2|TRBJ2-7|NA
CASEILEQYF
TGTGCCAGCGAAATTCTAGAGCAGTACTTC
>NA|TRBV30|TRBJ2-3|NA
CAWSVGSDTQYF
TGTGCCTGGAGTGTAGGGTCTGATACGCAGTATTTT
>NA|TRBV19|TRBJ2-3|NA
CASSTGVSTDTQYF
TGTGCCAGTAGTACGGGAGTCAGCACAGATACGCAGTATTTT
>many|TRBV27|TRBJ2-7|NA
CASGRNRGGYEQYF
TGTGCCAGCGGCCGAAACAGGGGGGGCTACGAGCAGTACTTC
>many|TRBV3-1|TRBJ2-1|TRBD2
CASGKREGHNEQFF
TGTGCCAGCGGGAAGCGGGAGGGACACAATGAGCAGTTCTTC
>NA|TRBV7-2|TRBJ1-1|NA
CASSSGQQLSSFF
TGTGCCAGCAGCTCCGGACAGCAACTATCATCTTTCTTT
>NA|TRBV5-1|TRBJ2-7|TRBD1
CASKPGQGAYEQYF
TGCGCCAGCAAACCGGGACAGGGGGCCTACGAGCAGTACTTC
>many|TRBV11-2|TRBJ2-1|TRBD2
CASSPSWRETGEQFF
TGTGCCAGCAGCCCCAGTTGGCGGGAGACCGGTGAGCAGTTCTTC
>NA|TRBV7-3|TRBJ2-7|TRBD1
CASSFGQGTPYEQYF
TGTGCCAGCAGCTTCGGACAGGGGACTCCCTACGAGCAGTACTTC
>NA|TRBV5-1|TRBJ2-7|TRBD2
CTSSLGGTSGYEQYF
TGCACCAGCAGCTTAGGCGGGACTAGCGGCTACGAGCAGTACTTC
>many|TRBV10-3|TRBJ2-3|TRBD1
CAISLDRVADTQYF
TGTGCCATCAGTTTGGACAGGGTTGCAGATACGCAGTATTTT
>many|TRBV20-1|TRBJ2-7|NA
CSARDHGGPYEQYF
TGCAGTGCTAGAGATCACGGGGGGCCCTACGAGCAGTACTTC